The 8 T cell receptor beta chains in this list originate from one sample, sequenced in a study of cytomegalovirus exposure and HLA in healthy donors. With 60 Vbeta and 13 Jbeta primers, the PCR was carried out. Measured with immunoSEQ multiplex PCR; TCRdb has only the in-frame clones, and not every one. The repertoire holds 130,000 to 150,000 clones, approximately 80% seen once, with approximately 4% in the top ten. Sequences were obtained from PBMCs. Source of these receptors: a woman in her forties in good health and CMV-seropositive.

The rearrangement links TRBV27 to TRBJ2-2; perhaps TRBD1 as D (6 bases). The CDR3 is 16 residues long. Trimming shortened V by 6 bases and J by 4 bases, and 18 bases separated the two germline ends. Germline V gene sequence: CDR1 MNHEY, CDR2 SMNVEV (reference sequence). In nucleotides, the CDR3 is TGTGCCAGCAGACGTAATACAGGGACGGGCACCGGGGAGCTGTTTTTT. This sequence encodes CASRRNTGTGTGELFF.

The V and J genes are TRBV6-6 and TRBJ2-5; 9 nucleotides match TRBD1. The CDR3 sequence is 14 residues long. With V trimmed by 2 bases and J by 3 bases, 1 base remained unmatched. Germline V lookup: CDR1 MNHNY, CDR2 SVGAGI (reference sequence). CDR3 bases: TGTGCCAGCAGTTACCGGGACAGGGAAGAGACCCAGTACTTC. Translation: CASSYRDREETQYF.

In this sample, this clone turned up once. The chain is built from TRBV29-1 and TRBJ2-7, with TRBD2 matching 7 bases. The junction had 6 bases not matched to a gene; V was cut back by 2 bases and J by 5 bases. Looked up from germline, CDR1 is SQVTM and CDR2 is ANQGSEA. The CDR3 covers 13 residues. The CDR3 protein is CSVETAGVNEQYF. CDR3 coding DNA: TGCAGCGTTGAAACGGCGGGAGTAAACGAGCAGTACTTC.

This clone was counted a few times. The V gene is TRBV28, the J gene TRBJ1-1, with a tentative D call TRBD1 (5 bases). Germline assignment: CDR1 MDHEN and CDR2 SYDVKM. The CDR3 is 14 residues long. V was clipped by 2 bases and J by 1 base, with 8 bases between them. CDR3 region: CASSLIGQNTEAFF. CDR3 nucleotides: TGTGCCAGCAGTTTAATAGGACAGAACACTGAAGCTTTCTTT.

This chain joins TRBV6-4 and TRBJ1-1; 8 bases map to TRBD1. Germline-derived CDR1 and CDR2 are MRHNA and SNTAGT. V dropped 8 bases and J dropped 5; count of bases not matched to a gene: 22. The CDR3 is 18 amino acids. CDR3 nucleotide sequence: TGTGCCAGCTATCTCCTCCGGACAGGGCTCAATAGGGGTACTGAAGCTTTCTTT. Translation gives CASYLLRTGLNRGTEAFF.

The chain has TRBV30 and TRBJ2-1; 7 positions match TRBD1. Germline V lookup: CDR1 GTSNPN, CDR2 SVGIG (reference sequence). Trimming cost V 4 bases and J 7 bases; bases outside gene matches: 4. The CDR3 has 12 amino acids. CDR3 region: CAWTGGGNEQFF. The CDR3 coding sequence is TGTGCCTGGACAGGGGGTGGGAATGAGCAGTTCTTC.

The rearrangement links TRBV2 to TRBJ2-5; 9 bases line up with TRBD1. There are 15 residues in the CDR3. J was trimmed by 5 bases and V by 5 bases; bases with no gene match: 9. The germline gives CDR1 SNHLY, CDR2 FYNNEI. The CDR3 protein is CASSPTGGVRETQYF. The CDR3 nucleotides read TGTGCCAGCAGTCCAACAGGGGGCGTACGGGAGACCCAGTACTTC.

This clone was counted between two and nine times. The V gene is TRBV6-6, the J gene TRBJ1-6; D gene ambiguous. This CDR3 is built from 16 residues. V was trimmed by 6 bases and J by 5 bases, leaving 17 bases between them. CDR1 and CDR2 from the germline V gene are MNHNY and SVGAGI (reference sequence). Written as DNA, the CDR3 is TGTGCCAGCAGACCACCCCTCGCAAGAGATAATTCACCCCTCCACTTT. Translated: CASRPPLARDNSPLHF.